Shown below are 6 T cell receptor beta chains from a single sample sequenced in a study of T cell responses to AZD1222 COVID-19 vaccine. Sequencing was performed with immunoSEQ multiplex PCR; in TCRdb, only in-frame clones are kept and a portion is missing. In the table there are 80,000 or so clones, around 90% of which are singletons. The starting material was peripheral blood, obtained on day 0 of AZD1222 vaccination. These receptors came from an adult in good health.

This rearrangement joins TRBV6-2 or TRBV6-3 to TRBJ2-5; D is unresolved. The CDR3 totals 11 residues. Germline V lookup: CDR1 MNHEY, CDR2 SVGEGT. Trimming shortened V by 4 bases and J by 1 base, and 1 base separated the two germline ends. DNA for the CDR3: TGTGCCAGCAGTTTCCAAGAGACCCAGTACTTC. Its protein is CASSFQETQYF.

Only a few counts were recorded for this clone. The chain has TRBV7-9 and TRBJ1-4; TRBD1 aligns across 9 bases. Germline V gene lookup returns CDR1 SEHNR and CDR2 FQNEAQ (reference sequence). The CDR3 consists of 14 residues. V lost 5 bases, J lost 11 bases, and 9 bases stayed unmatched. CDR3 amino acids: CASSPDRGGEKLFF. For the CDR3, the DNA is TGTGCCAGCAGCCCGGACAGGGGAGGGGAGAAACTGTTTTTT. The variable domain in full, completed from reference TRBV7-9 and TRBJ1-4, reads DTGVSQNPRHKITKRGQNVTFRCDPISEHNRLYWYRQTLGQGPEFLTYFQNEAQLEKSRLLSDRFSAERPKGSFSTLEIQRTEQGDSAMYLCASSPDRGGEKLFFGSGTQLSVL.

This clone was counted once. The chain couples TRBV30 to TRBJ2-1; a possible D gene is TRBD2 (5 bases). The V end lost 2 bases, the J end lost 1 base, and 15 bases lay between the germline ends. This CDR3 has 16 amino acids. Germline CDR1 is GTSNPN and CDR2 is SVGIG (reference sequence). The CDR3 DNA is TGTGCCTGGAGTCAGACGAGAGGGCGATCCTACAATGAGCAGTTCTTC. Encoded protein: CAWSQTRGRSYNEQFF. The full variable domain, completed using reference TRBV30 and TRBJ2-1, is SQTIHQWPATLVQPVGSPLSLECTVEGTSNPNLYWYRQAAGRGLQLLFYSVGIGQISSEVPQNLSASRPQDRQFILSSKKLLLSDSGFYLCAWSQTRGRSYNEQFFGPGTRLTVL.

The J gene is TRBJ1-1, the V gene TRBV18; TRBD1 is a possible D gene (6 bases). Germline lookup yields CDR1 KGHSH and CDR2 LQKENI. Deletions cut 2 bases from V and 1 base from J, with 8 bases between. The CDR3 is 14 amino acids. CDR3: CASSPKGGNTEAFF. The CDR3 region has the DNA TGTGCCAGCTCACCAAAAGGGGGGAACACTGAAGCTTTCTTT.

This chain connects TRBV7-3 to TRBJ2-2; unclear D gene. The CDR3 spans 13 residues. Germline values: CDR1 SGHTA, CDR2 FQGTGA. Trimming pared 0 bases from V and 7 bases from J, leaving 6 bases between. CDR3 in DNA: TGTGCCAGCAGCTTAACTCGGTTCGGGGAGCTGTTTTTT. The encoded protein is CASSLTRFGELFF.

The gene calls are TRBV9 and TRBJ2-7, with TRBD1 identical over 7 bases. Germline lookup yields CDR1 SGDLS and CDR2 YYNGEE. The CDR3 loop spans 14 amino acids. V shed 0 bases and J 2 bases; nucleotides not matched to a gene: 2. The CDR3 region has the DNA TGTGCCAGCAGCGTAGCTCAGGGGGCCTACGAGCAGTACTTC. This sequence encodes CASSVAQGAYEQYF.